The present entry profiles one TCR beta chain with its context. PCR employed 60 Vbeta and 13 Jbeta primers. The repertoire was sequenced with immunoSEQ multiplex PCR; TCRdb's copy has only in-frame clones and lacks some. The data show 140,000 to 150,000 clones, around 80% seen once. The sample belongs to a study of cytomegalovirus exposure and HLA in healthy donors. This receptor was taken from a middle-aged man in good health and CMV-seronegative. Sequencing was performed on PBMCs.

The CDR3 region has the DNA TGTGCCAGCAGTGAATCACCCCGTGCGGATACGCAGTATTTT. Its protein is CASSESPRADTQYF. This rearrangement joins TRBV6-1 to TRBJ2-3; D uncertain. Germline CDR1 MNHNS, CDR2 SASEGT. CDR3 length: 14 residues. Deletions cut 2 bases from V and 6 bases from J, with 12 bases between.